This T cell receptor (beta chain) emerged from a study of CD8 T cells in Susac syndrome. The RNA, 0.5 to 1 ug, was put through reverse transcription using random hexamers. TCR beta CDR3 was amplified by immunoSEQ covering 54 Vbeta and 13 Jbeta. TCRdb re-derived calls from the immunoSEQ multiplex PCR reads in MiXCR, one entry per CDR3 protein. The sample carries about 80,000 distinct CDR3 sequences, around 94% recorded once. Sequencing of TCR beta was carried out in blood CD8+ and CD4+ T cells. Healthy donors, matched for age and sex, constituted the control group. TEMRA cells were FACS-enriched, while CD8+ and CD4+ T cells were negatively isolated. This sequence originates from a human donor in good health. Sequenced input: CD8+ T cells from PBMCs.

The DNA for the CDR3 is TGTGCCAGCAGCGGACCCCAGGAATATAATTCACCCCTCCACTTT. The encoded protein is CASSGPQEYNSPLHF. The V gene is TRBV12-3 or TRBV12-4, the J gene TRBJ1-6; D unresolved. The V and J ends lost 6 bases and 4 bases respectively, with 13 bases between them. The CDR3 loop spans 15 amino acids.